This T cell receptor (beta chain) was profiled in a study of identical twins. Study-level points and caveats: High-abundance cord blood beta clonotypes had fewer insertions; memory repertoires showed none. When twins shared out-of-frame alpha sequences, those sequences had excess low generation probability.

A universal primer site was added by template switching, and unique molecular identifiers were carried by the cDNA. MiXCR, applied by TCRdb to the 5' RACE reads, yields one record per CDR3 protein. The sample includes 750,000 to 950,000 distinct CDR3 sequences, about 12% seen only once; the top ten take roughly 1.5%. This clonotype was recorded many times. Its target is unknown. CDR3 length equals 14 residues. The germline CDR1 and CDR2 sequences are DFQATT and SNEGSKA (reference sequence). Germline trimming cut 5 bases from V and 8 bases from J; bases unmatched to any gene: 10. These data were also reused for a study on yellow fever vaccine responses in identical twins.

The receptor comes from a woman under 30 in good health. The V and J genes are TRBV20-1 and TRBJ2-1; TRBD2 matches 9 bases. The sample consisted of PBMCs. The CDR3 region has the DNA TGCAGTGCTCTCGTGGCGGGAGGGTTCGATGAGCAGTTCTTC. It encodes CSALVAGGFDEQFF.